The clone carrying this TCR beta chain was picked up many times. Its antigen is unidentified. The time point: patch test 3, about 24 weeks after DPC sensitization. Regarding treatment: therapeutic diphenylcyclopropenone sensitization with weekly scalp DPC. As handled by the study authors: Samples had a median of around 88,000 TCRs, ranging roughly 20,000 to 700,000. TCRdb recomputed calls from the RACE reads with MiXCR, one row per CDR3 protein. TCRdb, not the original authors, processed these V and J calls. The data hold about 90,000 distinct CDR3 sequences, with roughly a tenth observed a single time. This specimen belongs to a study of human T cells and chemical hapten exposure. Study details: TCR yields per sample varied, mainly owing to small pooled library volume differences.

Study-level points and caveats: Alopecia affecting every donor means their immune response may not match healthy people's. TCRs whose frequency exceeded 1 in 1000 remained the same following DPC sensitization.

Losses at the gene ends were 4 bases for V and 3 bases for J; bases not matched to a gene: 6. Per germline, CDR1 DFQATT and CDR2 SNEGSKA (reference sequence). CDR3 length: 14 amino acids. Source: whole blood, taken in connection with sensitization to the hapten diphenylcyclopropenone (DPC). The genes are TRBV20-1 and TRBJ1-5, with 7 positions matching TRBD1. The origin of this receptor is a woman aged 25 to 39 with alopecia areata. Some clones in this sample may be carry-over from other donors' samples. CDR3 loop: CSATKGAINQPQHF. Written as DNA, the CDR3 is TGCAGTGCTACTAAGGGGGCAATCAATCAGCCCCAGCATTTT.